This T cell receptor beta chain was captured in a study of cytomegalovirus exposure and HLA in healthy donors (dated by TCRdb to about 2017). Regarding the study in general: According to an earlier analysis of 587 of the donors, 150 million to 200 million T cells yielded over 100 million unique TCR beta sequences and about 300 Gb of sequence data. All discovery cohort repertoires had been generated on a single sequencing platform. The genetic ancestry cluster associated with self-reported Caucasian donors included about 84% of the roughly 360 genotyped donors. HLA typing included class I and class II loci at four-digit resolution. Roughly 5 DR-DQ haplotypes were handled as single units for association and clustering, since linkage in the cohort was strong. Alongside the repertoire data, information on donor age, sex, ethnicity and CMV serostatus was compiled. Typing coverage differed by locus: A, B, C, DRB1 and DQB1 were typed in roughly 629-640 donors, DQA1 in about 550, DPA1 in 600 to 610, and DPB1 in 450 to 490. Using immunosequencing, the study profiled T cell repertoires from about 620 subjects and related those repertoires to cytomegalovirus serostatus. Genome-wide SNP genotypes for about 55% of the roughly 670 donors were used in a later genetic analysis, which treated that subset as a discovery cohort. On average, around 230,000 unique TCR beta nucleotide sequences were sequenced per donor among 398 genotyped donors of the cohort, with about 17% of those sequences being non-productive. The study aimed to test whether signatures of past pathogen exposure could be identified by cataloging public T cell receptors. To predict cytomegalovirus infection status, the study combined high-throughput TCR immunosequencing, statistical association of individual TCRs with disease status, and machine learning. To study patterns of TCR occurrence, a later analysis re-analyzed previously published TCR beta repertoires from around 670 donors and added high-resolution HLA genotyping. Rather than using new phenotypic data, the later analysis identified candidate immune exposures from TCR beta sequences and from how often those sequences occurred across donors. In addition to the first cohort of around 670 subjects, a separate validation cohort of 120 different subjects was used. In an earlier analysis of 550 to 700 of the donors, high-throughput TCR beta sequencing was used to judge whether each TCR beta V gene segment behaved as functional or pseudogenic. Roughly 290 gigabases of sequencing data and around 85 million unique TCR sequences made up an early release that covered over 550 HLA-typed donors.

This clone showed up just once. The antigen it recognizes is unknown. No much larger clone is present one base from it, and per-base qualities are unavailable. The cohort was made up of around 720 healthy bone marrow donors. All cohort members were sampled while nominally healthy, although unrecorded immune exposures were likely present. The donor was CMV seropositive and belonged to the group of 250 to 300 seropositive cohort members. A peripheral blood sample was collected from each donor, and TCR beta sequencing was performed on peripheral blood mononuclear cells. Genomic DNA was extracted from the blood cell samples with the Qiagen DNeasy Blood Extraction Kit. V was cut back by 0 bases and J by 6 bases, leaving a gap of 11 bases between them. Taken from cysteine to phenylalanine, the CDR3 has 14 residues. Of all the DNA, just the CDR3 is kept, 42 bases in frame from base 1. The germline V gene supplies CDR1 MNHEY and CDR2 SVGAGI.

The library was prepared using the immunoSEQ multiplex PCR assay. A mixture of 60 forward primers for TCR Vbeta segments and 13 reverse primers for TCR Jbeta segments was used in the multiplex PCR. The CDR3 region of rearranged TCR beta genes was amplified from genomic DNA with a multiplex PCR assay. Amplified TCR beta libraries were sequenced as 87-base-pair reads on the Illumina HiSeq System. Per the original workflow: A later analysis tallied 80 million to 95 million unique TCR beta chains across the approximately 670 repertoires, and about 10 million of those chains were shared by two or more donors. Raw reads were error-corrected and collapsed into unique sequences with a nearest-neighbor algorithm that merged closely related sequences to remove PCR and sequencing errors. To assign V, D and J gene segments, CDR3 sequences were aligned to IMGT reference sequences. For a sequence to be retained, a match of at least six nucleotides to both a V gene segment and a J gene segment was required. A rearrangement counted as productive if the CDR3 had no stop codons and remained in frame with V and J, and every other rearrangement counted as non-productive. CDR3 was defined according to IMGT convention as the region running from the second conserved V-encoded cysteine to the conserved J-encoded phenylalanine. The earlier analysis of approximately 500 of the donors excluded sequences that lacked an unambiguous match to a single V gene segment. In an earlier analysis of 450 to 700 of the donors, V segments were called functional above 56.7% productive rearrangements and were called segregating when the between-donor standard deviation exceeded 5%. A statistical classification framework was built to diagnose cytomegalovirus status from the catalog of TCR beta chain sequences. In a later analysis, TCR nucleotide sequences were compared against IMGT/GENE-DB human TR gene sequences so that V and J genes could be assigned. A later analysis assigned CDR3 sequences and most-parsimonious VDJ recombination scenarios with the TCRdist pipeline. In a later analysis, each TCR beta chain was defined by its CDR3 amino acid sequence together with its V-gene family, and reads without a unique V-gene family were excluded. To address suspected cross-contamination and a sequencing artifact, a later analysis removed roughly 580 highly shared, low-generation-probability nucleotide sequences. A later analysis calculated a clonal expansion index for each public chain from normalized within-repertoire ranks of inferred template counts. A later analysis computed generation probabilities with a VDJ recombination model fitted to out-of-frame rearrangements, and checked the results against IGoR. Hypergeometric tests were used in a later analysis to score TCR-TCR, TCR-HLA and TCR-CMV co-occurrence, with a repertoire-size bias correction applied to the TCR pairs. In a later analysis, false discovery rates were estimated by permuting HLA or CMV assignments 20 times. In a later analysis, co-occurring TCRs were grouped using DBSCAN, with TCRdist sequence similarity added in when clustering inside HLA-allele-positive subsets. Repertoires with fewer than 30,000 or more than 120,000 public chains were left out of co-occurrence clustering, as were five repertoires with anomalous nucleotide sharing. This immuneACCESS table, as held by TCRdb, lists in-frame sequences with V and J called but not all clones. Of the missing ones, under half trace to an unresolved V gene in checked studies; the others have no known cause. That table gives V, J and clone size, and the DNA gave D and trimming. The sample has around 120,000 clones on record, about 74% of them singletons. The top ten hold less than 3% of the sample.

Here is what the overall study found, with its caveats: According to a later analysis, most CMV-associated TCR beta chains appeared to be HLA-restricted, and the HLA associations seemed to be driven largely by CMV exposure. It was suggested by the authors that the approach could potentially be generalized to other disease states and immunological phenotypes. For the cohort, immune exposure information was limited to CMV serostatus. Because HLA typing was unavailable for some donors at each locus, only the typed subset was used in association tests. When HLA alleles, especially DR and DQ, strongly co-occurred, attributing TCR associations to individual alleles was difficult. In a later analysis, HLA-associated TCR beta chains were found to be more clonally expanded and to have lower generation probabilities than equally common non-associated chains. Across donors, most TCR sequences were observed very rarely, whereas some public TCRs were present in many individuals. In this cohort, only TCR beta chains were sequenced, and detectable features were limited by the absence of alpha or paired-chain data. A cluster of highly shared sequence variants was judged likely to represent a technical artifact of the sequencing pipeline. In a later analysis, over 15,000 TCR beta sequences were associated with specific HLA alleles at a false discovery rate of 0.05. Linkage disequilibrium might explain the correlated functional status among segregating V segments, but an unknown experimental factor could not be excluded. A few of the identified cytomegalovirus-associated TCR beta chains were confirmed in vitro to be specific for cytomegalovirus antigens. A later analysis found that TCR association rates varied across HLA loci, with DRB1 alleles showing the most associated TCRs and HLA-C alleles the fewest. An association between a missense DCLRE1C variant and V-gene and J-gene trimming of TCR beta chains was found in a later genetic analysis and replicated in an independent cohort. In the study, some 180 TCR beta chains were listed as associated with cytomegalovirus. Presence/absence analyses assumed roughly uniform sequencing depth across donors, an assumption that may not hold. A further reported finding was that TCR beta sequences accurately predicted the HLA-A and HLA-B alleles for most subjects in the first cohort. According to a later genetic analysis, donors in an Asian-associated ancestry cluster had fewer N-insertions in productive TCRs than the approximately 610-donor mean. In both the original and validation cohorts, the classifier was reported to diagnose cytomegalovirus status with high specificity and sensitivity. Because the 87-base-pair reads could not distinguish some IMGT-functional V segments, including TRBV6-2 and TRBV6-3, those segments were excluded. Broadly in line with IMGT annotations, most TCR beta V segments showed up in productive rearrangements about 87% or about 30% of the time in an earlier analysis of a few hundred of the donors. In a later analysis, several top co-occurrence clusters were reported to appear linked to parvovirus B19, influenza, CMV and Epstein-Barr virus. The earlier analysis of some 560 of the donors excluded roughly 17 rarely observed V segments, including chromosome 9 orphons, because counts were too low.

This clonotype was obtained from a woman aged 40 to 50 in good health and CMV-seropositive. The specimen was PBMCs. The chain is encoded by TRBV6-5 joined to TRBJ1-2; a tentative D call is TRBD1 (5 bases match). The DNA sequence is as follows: TGTGCCAGCAGTTACTCCGCACCAGGGCATGGCTACACCTTC. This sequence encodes CASSYSAPGHGYTF.